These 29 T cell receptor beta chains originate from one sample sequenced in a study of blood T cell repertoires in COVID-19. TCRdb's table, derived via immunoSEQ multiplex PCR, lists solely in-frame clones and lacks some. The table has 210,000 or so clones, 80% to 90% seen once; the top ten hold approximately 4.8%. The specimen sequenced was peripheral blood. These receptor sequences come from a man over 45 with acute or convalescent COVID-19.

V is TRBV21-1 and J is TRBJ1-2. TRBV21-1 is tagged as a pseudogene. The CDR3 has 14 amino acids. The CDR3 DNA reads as TGTGCCAGCAGCCGGGTCGGGTGTAACTATGGCTACACCTTC. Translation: CASSRVGCNYGYTF.

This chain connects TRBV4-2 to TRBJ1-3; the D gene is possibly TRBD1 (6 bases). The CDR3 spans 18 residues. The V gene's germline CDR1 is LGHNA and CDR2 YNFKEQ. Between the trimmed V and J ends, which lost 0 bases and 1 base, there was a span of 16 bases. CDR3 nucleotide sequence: TGTGCCAGCAGCCAAGAGGGGGCCTGGGGGCGTTCTGGAAACACCATATATTTT. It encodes CASSQEGAWGRSGNTIYF.

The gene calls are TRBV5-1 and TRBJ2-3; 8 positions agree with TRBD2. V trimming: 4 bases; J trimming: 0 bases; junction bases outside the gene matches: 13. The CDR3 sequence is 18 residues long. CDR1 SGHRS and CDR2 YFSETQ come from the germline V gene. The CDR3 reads CASSQRLTSGPSTDTQYF. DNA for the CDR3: TGCGCCAGCAGCCAGCGACTTACTAGCGGCCCAAGCACAGATACGCAGTATTTT.

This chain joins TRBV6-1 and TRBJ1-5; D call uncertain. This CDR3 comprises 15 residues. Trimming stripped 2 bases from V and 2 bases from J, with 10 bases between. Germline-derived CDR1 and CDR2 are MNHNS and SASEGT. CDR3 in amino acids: CASSESGQGNQPQHF. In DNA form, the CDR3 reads TGTGCCAGCAGTGAAAGCGGGCAGGGCAATCAGCCCCAGCATTTT.

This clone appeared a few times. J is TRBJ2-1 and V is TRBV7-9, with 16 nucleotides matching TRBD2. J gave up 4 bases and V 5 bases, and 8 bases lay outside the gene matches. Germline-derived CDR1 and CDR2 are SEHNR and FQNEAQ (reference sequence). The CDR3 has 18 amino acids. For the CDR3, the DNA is TGTGCCAGCAGCCCCTGGGGACTAGCGGGGGGGCAGTACAATGAGCAGTTCTTC. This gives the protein CASSPWGLAGGQYNEQFF.

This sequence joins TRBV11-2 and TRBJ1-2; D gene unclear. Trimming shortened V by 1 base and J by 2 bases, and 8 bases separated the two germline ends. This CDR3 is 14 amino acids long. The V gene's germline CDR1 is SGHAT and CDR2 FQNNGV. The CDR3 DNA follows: TGTGCCAGCAGCTTAGTGACGGGGAACTATGGCTACACCTTC. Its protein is CASSLVTGNYGYTF.

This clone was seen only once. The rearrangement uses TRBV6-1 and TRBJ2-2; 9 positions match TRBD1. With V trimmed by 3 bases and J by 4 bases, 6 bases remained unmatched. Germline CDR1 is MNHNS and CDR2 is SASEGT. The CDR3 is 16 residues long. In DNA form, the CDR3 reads TGTGCCAGCAGTGAGCCCGGGACAGGGATCACCGGGGAGCTGTTTTTT. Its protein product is CASSEPGTGITGELFF.

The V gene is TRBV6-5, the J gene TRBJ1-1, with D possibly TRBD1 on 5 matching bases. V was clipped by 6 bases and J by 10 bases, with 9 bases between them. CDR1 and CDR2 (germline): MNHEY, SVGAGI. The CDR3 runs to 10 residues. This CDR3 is CASRGLRAFF. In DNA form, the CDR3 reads TGTGCCAGCAGGGGGCTTCGAGCTTTCTTT.

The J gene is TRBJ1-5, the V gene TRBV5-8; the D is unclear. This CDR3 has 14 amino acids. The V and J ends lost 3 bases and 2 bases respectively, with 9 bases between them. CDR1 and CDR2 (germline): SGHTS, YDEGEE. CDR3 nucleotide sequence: TGTGCCAGCAGCTCCGGACTCGGCAATCAGCCCCAGCATTTT. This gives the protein CASSSGLGNQPQHF.

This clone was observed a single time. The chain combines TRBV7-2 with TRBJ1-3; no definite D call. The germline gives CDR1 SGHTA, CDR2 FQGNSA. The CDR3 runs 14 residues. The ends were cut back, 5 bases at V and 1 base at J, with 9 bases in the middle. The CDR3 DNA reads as TGTGCCAGCAGCCGTACTGCATCTGGAAACACCATATATTTT. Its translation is CASSRTASGNTIYF.

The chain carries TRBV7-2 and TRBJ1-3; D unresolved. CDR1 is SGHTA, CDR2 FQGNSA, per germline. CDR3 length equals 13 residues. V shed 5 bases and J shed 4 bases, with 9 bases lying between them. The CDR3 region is CASSPFMGNTIYF. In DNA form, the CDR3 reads TGTGCCAGCAGCCCCTTTATGGGAAACACCATATATTTT.

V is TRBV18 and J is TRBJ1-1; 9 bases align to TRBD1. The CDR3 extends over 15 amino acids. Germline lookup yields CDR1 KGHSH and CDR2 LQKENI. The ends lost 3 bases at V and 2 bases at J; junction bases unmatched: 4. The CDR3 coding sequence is TGTGCCAGCTCACCCCTGGACAGGGGAAACACTGAAGCTTTCTTT. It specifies CASSPLDRGNTEAFF. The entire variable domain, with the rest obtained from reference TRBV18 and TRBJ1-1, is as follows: NAGVMQNPRHLVRRRGQEARLRCSPMKGHSHVYWYRQLPEEGLKFMVYLQKENIIDESGMPKERFSAEFPKEGPSILRIQQVVRGDSAAYFCASSPLDRGNTEAFFGQGTRLTVV.

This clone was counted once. The CDR3 spells CASSVTGVPGGHEQYF. The CDR3 bases are TGTGCCAGCAGCGTCACCGGGGTACCTGGAGGCCACGAGCAGTACTTC. V is TRBV7-9 and J is TRBJ2-7; TRBD2 might be the D (5 bases). Germline V gene data show CDR1 as SEHNR and CDR2 as FQNEAQ (reference sequence). The germline V and J ends were trimmed by 5 bases and 5 bases, with 22 bases remaining between them. The CDR3 extends over 16 amino acids.

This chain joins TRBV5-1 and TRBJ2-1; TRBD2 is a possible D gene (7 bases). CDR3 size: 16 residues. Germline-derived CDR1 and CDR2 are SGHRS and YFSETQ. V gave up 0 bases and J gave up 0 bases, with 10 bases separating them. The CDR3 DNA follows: TGCGCCAGCAGCTTGGCGGGGGGCACCTCCTACAATGAGCAGTTCTTC. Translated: CASSLAGGTSYNEQFF.

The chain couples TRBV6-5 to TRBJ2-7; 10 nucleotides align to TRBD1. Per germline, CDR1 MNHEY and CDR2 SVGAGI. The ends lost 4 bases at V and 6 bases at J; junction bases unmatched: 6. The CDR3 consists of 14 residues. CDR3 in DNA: TGTGCCAGCAGTTTTACGGGACAGGGGAGCGAGCAGTACTTC. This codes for CASSFTGQGSEQYF.

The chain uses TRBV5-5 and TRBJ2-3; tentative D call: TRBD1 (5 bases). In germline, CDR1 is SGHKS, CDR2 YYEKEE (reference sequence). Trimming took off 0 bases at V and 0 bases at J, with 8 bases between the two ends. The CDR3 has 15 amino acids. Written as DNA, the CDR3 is TGTGCCAGCAGCTTGGCAGGGTTGAGCACAGATACGCAGTATTTT. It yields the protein CASSLAGLSTDTQYF.

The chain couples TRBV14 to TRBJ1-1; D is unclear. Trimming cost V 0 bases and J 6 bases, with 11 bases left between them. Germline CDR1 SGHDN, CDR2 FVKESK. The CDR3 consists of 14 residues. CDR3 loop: CASSQEKGRAEAFF. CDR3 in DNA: TGTGCCAGCAGCCAAGAAAAAGGGAGAGCTGAAGCTTTCTTT.

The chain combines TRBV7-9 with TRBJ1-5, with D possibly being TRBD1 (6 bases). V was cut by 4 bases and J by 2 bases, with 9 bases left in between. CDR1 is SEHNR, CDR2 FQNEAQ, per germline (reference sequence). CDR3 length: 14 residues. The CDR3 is CASSSQGRNQPQHF. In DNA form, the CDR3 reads TGTGCCAGCAGCTCCCAGGGGCGCAATCAGCCCCAGCATTTT. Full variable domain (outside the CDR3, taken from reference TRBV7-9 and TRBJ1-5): DTGVSQNPRHKITKRGQNVTFRCDPISEHNRLYWYRQTLGQGPEFLTYFQNEAQLEKSRLLSDRFSAERPKGSFSTLEIQRTEQGDSAMYLCASSSQGRNQPQHFGDGTRLSIL.

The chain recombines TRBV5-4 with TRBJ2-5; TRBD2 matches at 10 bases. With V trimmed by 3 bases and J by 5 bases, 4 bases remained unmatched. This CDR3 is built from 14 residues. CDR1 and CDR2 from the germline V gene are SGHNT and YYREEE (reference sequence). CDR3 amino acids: CASSSRSGGETQYF. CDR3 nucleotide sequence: TGTGCCAGCAGCTCCCGTAGCGGGGGGGAGACCCAGTACTTC.

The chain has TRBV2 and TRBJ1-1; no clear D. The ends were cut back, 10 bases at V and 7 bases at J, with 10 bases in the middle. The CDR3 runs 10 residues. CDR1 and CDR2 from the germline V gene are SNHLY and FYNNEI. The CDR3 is CAISLFEAFF. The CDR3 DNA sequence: TGTGCCATCTCACTTTTTGAAGCTTTCTTT.

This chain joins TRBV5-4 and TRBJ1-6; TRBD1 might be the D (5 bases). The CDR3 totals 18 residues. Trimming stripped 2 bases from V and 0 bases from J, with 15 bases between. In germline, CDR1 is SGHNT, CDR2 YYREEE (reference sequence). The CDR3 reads CASSFGGRTSSYNSPLHF. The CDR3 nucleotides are TGTGCCAGCAGCTTCGGGGGGAGAACAAGCTCCTATAATTCACCCCTCCACTTT.

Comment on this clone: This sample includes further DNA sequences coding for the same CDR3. DNA for the CDR3: TGTGCCAGCAGCTTGGGTCCGGGACAGGGTGGAACTGAAGCTTTCTTT. Its protein product is CASSLGPGQGGTEAFF. The chain has TRBV5-5 and TRBJ1-1, with 9 bases aligning to TRBD1. The germline V gene has CDR1 SGHKS and CDR2 YYEKEE (reference sequence). The CDR3 is 16 amino acids. Trimming at V came to 0 bases and at J to 5 bases, leaving 8 bases not matched to a gene. The whole variable domain, remainder taken from reference TRBV5-5 and TRBJ1-1, is DAGVTQSPTHLIKTRGQQVTLRCSPISGHKSVSWYQQVLGQGPQFIFQYYEKEERGRGNFPDRFSARQFPNYSSELNVNALLLGDSALYLCASSLGPGQGGTEAFFGQGTRLTVV.

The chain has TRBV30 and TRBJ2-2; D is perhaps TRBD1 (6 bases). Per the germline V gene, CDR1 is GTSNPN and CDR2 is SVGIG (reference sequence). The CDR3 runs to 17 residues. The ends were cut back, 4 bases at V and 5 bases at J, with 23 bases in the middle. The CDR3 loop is CAWKSRKQGSTTGELFF. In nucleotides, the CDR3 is TGTGCCTGGAAAAGTAGAAAACAGGGATCGACTACCGGGGAGCTGTTTTTT.

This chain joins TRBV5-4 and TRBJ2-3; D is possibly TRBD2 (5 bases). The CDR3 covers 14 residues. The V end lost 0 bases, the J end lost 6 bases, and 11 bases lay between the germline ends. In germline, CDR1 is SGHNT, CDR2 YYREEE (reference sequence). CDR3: CASSLGLAEDTQYF. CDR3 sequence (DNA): TGTGCCAGCAGCTTGGGGCTAGCCGAGGATACGCAGTATTTT.

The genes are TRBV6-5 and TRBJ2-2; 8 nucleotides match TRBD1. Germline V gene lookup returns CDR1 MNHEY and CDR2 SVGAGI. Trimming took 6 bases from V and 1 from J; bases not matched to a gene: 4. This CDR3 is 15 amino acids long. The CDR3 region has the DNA TGTGCCAGCAGCCGGGGACAGGTGAACACCGGGGAGCTGTTTTTT. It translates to CASSRGQVNTGELFF.

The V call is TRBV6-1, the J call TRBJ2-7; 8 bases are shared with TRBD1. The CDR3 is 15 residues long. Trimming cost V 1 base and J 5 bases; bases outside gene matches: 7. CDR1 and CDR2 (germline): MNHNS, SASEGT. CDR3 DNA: TGTGCCAGCAGTGAAGACAGGGGGAGGATGGACGAGCAGTACTTC. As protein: CASSEDRGRMDEQYF.

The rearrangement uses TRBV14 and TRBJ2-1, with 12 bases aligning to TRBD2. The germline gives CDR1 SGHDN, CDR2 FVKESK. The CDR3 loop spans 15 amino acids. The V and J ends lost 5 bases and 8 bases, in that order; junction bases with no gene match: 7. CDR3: CASSSTTSGGDEQFF. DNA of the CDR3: TGTGCCAGCAGCTCAACGACTAGCGGGGGAGATGAGCAGTTCTTC.

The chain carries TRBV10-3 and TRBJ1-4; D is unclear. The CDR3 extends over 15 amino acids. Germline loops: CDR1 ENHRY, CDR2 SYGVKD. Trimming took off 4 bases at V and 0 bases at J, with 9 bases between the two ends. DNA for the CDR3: TGTGCCATCAGTGCTCACAGTTCAACTAATGAAAAACTGTTTTTT. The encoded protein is CAISAHSSTNEKLFF.

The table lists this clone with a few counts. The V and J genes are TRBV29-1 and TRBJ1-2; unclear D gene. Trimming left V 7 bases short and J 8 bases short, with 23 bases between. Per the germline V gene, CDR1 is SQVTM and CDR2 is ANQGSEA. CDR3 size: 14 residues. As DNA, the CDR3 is TGCAGCGCTGGAGGCACGGCTCTCCGGGAGGGCTACACCTTC. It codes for CSAGGTALREGYTF.